A single sample is the source of the 19 T cell receptor beta chains below, sequenced in a study of cytomegalovirus exposure and HLA in healthy donors. A multiplex PCR was run with 60 Vbeta primers and 13 Jbeta primers. Only in-frame clones appear in the TCRdb table, and some are missing; sequencing was by immunoSEQ multiplex PCR. The sample carries about 160,000 clones, around 74% recorded once. The sequenced sample was PBMCs. The receptors originated from a female donor in good health and CMV-seronegative.

The genes are TRBV7-9 and TRBJ1-2; 7 bases align to TRBD1. The V segment lost 4 bases and the J segment 8 bases; nucleotides outside the gene matches: 10. This CDR3 is 14 amino acids long. CDR1 SEHNR and CDR2 FQNEAQ come from the germline V gene (reference sequence). The CDR3 bases are TGTGCCAGCAGCTCCTATCAACAGGGGCAGGGCTACACCTTC. As protein: CASSSYQQGQGYTF.

This chain joins TRBV7-4 and TRBJ1-1; the D is unclear. The CDR3 runs to 14 residues. The V and J ends lost 5 bases and 4 bases respectively, with 14 bases between them. The germline V gene encodes CDR1 SGHVT and CDR2 SQSDAQ. The CDR3 here is CASSLRVRGTEAFF. CDR3 sequence (DNA): TGTGCCAGCAGCCTGCGCGTGCGGGGCACTGAAGCTTTCTTT.

The gene calls are TRBV7-6 and TRBJ2-1, with 7 bases lining up with TRBD2. From germline, CDR1 is SGHVS and CDR2 FNYEAQ. V shed 5 bases and J 1 base; nucleotides not matched to a gene: 2. The CDR3 length is 14 residues. The CDR3 DNA reads TGTGCCAGCAGCCTACTAGCGTCCTACAATGAGCAGTTCTTC. It codes for CASSLLASYNEQFF.

This clone showed up just once. This chain uses TRBV25-1 with TRBJ1-2, with D maybe TRBD1 (5 bases). Looked up from germline, CDR1 is MGHDK and CDR2 is SYGVNS. There are 14 residues in the CDR3. V shed 2 bases and J shed 0 bases, with 7 bases lying between them. The CDR3 DNA follows: TGTGCCAGCAGTGAAGACAGAGCTAACTATGGCTACACCTTC. Translated: CASSEDRANYGYTF.

The V gene is TRBV6-1, the J gene TRBJ2-7; a possible D gene is TRBD1 (6 bases). Trimming removed 2 bases at V and 0 bases at J, with 14 bases between. Germline assignment: CDR1 MNHNS and CDR2 SASEGT. The CDR3 sequence is 16 residues long. CDR3 amino acids: CASSELSGTLSYEQYF. As DNA, the CDR3 is TGTGCCAGCAGTGAATTATCGGGGACACTCTCCTACGAGCAGTACTTC.

The chain has TRBV4-1 and TRBJ2-5, with D tentatively TRBD2 (5 bases). The CDR3 is 13 amino acids. Germline lookup yields CDR1 MGHRA and CDR2 YSYEKL. Trimming pared 1 base from V and 5 bases from J, leaving 8 bases between. The CDR3: CASSQAGVETQYF. The CDR3 DNA reads TGCGCCAGCAGCCAAGCCGGGGTCGAGACCCAGTACTTC.

The V call is TRBV5-6, the J call TRBJ2-5; possible D gene TRBD1, 5 bases. The J call is uncertain, as TRBJ2-7 better fits the DNA end. CDR1 is SGHDT, CDR2 YYEEEE, per germline. This CDR3 is 15 amino acids long. Written as DNA, the CDR3 is TGTGCCAGCAGCTTGGAACAGGCTTATGCGAACGAGCAGTACTTC. It encodes CASSLEQAYANEQYF.

The J gene is TRBJ1-5, the V gene TRBV4-2, with D maybe TRBD1 (6 bases). The V end lost 4 bases, the J end lost 0 bases, and 25 bases lay between the germline ends. The CDR3 is made up of 20 amino acids. Germline V gives CDR1 LGHNA, CDR2 YNFKEQ. For the CDR3, the DNA is TGTGCCAGCAGCCCCCATCCCCGTTGGCAGGGGTCCATTAGCAATCAGCCCCAGCATTTT. Its protein is CASSPHPRWQGSISNQPQHF.

This clone was picked up a small number of times. The V and J genes are TRBV19 and TRBJ2-3; 7 bases match TRBD2. Germline V gene sequence: CDR1 LNHDA, CDR2 SQIVND (reference sequence). With V trimmed by 5 bases and J by 1 base, 6 bases remained unmatched. This CDR3 spans 15 amino acids. The CDR3 loop is CASSPQRGRTDTQYF. The CDR3 bases are TGTGCCAGTAGTCCCCAGCGGGGACGCACAGATACGCAGTATTTT.

V is TRBV5-5 and J is TRBJ1-1; D call uncertain. Germline V gene lookup returns CDR1 SGHKS and CDR2 YYEKEE (reference sequence). The CDR3 length is 13 residues. The V end was cut by 0 bases, the J end by 11 bases, with 14 bases between. The CDR3 spells CASSLEGGKRAFF. CDR3 nucleotides: TGTGCCAGCAGCTTGGAGGGCGGGAAGAGGGCTTTCTTT.

The chain joins TRBV5-6 to TRBJ2-7; 9 bases match TRBD1. The CDR3 is made up of 13 amino acids. Germline CDR1 reads SGHDT; CDR2 reads YYEEEE. V lost 3 bases, J lost 7 bases, and 5 bases stayed unmatched. The CDR3 DNA reads TGTGCCAGCAGCTCAGGGACAGGGTGGGAGCAGTACTTC. Translated: CASSSGTGWEQYF.

The sample holds a few counts of this clone. The chain employs TRBV9 and TRBJ1-2; 7 bases agree with TRBD1. J lost 4 bases, V lost 6 bases, and 12 bases had no gene match. The germline gives CDR1 SGDLS, CDR2 YYNGEE. This CDR3 region has 15 residues. The CDR3 bases are TGTGCCAGCAACTCTGGGACAGCCAAATTCTATGGCTACACCTTC. Its protein product is CASNSGTAKFYGYTF.

The J gene is TRBJ1-1, the V gene TRBV4-2; D gene ambiguous. Germline assignment: CDR1 LGHNA and CDR2 YNFKEQ. The CDR3 totals 13 residues. V lost 0 bases to trimming and J lost 6 bases, with 8 bases between them. Written as DNA, the CDR3 is TGTGCCAGCAGCCAAGAACGGGAGGCTGAAGCTTTCTTT. Its translation is CASSQEREAEAFF.

The chain uses TRBV19 and TRBJ2-4; 10 nucleotides match TRBD2. The ends lost 3 bases at V and 7 bases at J; junction bases unmatched: 6. Germline values: CDR1 LNHDA, CDR2 SQIVND (reference sequence). The CDR3 has 15 residues. The CDR3 DNA sequence: TGTGCCAGTAGTATGAGCGGGAGGGCCTCGAACATTCAGTACTTC. As protein: CASSMSGRASNIQYF.

The rearrangement links TRBV5-1 to TRBJ1-4, with 7 positions matching TRBD1. V gave up 4 bases and J gave up 7 bases; unmatched junction bases: 7. CDR3 size: 14 residues. The germline V gene encodes CDR1 SGHRS and CDR2 YFSETQ. The CDR3 loop is CASSRDRAPEKLFF. CDR3 DNA sequence: TGCGCCAGCAGCCGCGACAGGGCCCCTGAAAAACTGTTTTTT.

As DNA, the CDR3 is TGTGCCAGCACCGAACAGGTTGGCCCCAGCGAGCAGTACTTC. It codes for CASTEQVGPSEQYF. V is TRBV6-1 and J is TRBJ2-7; possible D gene TRBD1, 5 bases. Germline CDR1 MNHNS, CDR2 SASEGT. Trimming stripped 7 bases from V and 6 bases from J, with 19 bases between. The CDR3 runs to 14 residues.

The chain couples TRBV29-1 to TRBJ1-1; TRBD1 aligns across 10 bases. Unmatched junction bases numbered 2, after V lost 6 bases and J lost 1 base. Per the germline V gene, CDR1 is SQVTM and CDR2 is ANQGSEA. CDR3 length equals 13 residues. The chain's CDR3 is CSVRDRGNTEAFF. The CDR3 nucleotides are TGCAGCGTGAGGGACAGGGGGAACACTGAAGCTTTCTTT.

This sequence joins TRBV11-1 and TRBJ2-7; 9 positions match TRBD1. The trim removed 3 bases at V and 2 bases at J, leaving 5 bases unmatched. CDR3 length: 15 amino acids. Germline V gene data show CDR1 as SGHAT and CDR2 as FQDESV (reference sequence). The CDR3 DNA follows: TGTGCCAGCAGCTTTGCAGGGACAGGGCCCTACGAGCAGTACTTC. Its protein product is CASSFAGTGPYEQYF.

This clone was observed a few times. The chain combines TRBV6-1 with TRBJ1-3; no clear D gene. The CDR3 totals 16 residues. The V gene's germline CDR1 is MNHNS and CDR2 SASEGT. Between the trimmed V and J ends, which lost 4 bases and 2 bases, there was a span of 15 bases. The CDR3 DNA is TGTGCCAGCAGTGTGCCGACGGGAGGGCCTGGAAACACCATATATTTT. This codes for CASSVPTGGPGNTIYF.